This T cell receptor beta chain came from a study of STAT3 mutations in large granular lymphocyte leukemia. Method: immunoSEQ multiplex PCR; TCRdb's copy keeps in-frame clones and lacks some. The repertoire includes roughly 30,000 clones, roughly 80% of them detected once, and roughly 30% sits in the top ten. The CDR3 runs 11 residues. Germline V lookup: CDR1 SNHLY, CDR2 FYNNEI. The ends were cut back, 6 bases at V and 2 bases at J, with 4 bases in the middle. Findings and limits, study-wide: Differing intervals and regimens complicate linking therapy response to clone burden. In several patients, dominant TCR clone burden exceeded STAT3 mutant burden, suggesting STAT3 mutation arose secondarily. Samples missed the first appearance of the clone. Every T-LGLL patient had at least one immunodominant TCRbeta clonotype. Persisting codominant clonotypes may have hidden a small pathogenic clone.

This clone showed up just a few times. The antigen remains undetermined. Sequences were obtained from peripheral blood mononuclear cells. The gene calls are TRBV2 and TRBJ2-5; the D is unclear. This receptor was obtained from a woman in her fifties or sixties with T-cell large granular lymphocyte leukemia. Some clones in this sample may be carry-over from other donors' samples. CDR3: CASRTQETQYF. The CDR3, as DNA: TGTGCCAGCAGGACACAAGAGACCCAGTACTTC. Full variable domain (outside the CDR3, taken from reference TRBV2 and TRBJ2-5): EPEVTQTPSHQVTQMGQEVILRCVPISNHLYFYWYRQILGQKVEFLVSFYNNEISEKSEIFDDQFSVERPDGSNFTLKIRSTKLEDSAMYFCASRTQETQYFGPGTRLLVL.